The present TCR beta chain was sequenced within a study of cytotoxic CD8 clonotypes in ibrutinib-treated CLL. On the study more broadly: Response samples were drawn at a median of approximately 11 months of treatment, range 6 to 36.

Libraries were prepared by immunoSEQ multiplex PCR; TCRdb keeps only in-frame clonotypes and omits some of them. The sample contains approximately 300,000 clones, roughly 79% of which appear only once. CDR3 length: 15 residues. V dropped 2 bases and J dropped 0 bases, with 11 bases sitting between them. Per the germline V gene, CDR1 is MGHDK and CDR2 is SYGVNS. The source was PBMCs, collected before ibrutinib treatment. The chain recombines TRBV25-1 with TRBJ2-7; D is perhaps TRBD2 (5 bases). The origin of this receptor is a human donor with chronic lymphocytic leukemia. The CDR3 DNA sequence: TGTGCCAGCAGTGAAAGGAGCGGTAGCTCCTACGAGCAGTACTTC. Translated: CASSERSGSSYEQYF.